Listed below are T cell receptor beta chains from one sample, sequenced in a study of CD8+CD57+ T cells in acquired aplastic anemia. One entry per CDR3 protein results from TCRdb running MiXCR on the reads. The profile shows 150,000 to 200,000 distinct CDR3 sequences, around 45% of them singletons. Sequencing was carried out using sorted CD4+, CD8+, or CD8+CD57+ T cells (not recorded which) from PBMCs. All receptors derive from a human donor in good health. Each CDR3 is given without its conserved first and last residue.

v_gene: TRBV7-6; len: 13; j_gene: TRBJ2-7; CDR3aa: ASSQAPNSSYEQY
v_gene: TRBV15; len: 13; j_gene: TRBJ1-4; CDR3aa: ATSTRPGTNEKLF
v_gene: TRBV12-3/TRBV12-4; len: 10; j_gene: TRBJ1-2; CDR3aa: ASRQGLGGYT
v_gene: TRBV20-1; len: 11; j_gene: TRBJ2-3; CDR3aa: SAPRSGTDTQY
v_gene: TRBV12-3/TRBV12-4; len: 13; j_gene: TRBJ2-3; CDR3aa: ASSLDSLRTDTQY
v_gene: TRBV19; len: 15; j_gene: TRBJ1-2; CDR3aa: ASSMREEGEANYGYT
v_gene: TRBV20-1; len: 9; j_gene: TRBJ2-7; CDR3aa: SALYYYEQY
v_gene: TRBV7-7; len: 11; j_gene: TRBJ1-4; CDR3aa: ASSPQGTEKLF
v_gene: TRBV20-1; len: 10; j_gene: TRBJ1-2; CDR3aa: SAILDQGGYT
v_gene: TRBV11-1; len: 13; j_gene: TRBJ2-3; CDR3aa: ASSFRSAGRDTQY
v_gene: TRBV7-2; len: 12; j_gene: TRBJ1-2; CDR3aa: ASSLAGAGYGYT
v_gene: TRBV11-1; len: 14; j_gene: TRBJ2-1; CDR3aa: ASSFVGGAGSNEQF
v_gene: TRBV7-9; len: 8; j_gene: TRBJ1-2; CDR3aa: ASSGVGYT
v_gene: TRBV5-4; len: 14; j_gene: TRBJ1-4; CDR3aa: ASSKTGASTNEKLF
v_gene: TRBV7-9; len: 11; j_gene: TRBJ2-2; CDR3aa: ASGRTWAGELF
v_gene: TRBV2; len: 12; j_gene: TRBJ2-1; CDR3aa: ASRTSGGYNEQF
v_gene: TRBV2; len: 11; j_gene: TRBJ2-7; CDR3aa: ASSVGDSYEQH
v_gene: TRBV7-8; len: 10; j_gene: TRBJ2-3; CDR3aa: ASSTAGDTQY
v_gene: TRBV6-5; len: 13; j_gene: TRBJ1-5; CDR3aa: ASSSQQYSNQPQH
v_gene: TRBV7-2; len: 11; j_gene: TRBJ1-2; CDR3aa: ASSLKNSLGYT
v_gene: TRBV20-1; len: 13; j_gene: TRBJ2-1; CDR3aa: SASPPRLARNEQF
v_gene: TRBV11-1; len: 15; j_gene: TRBJ2-2; CDR3aa: ASSLASGTGRTGELF
v_gene: TRBV19; len: 13; j_gene: TRBJ1-4; CDR3aa: ASSIRTGDNEKLF
v_gene: TRBV10-3; len: 13; j_gene: TRBJ2-7; CDR3aa: AISAGQVSSYEQY
v_gene: TRBV29-1; len: 12; j_gene: TRBJ1-6; CDR3aa: SVGYGGKGSPLH
v_gene: TRBV15; len: 14; j_gene: TRBJ2-5; CDR3aa: ATSRVSGSFQETQY
v_gene: TRBV10-2; len: 14; j_gene: TRBJ2-1; CDR3aa: ASSAQGQGPYNEQF
v_gene: TRBV10-3; len: 13; j_gene: TRBJ2-7; CDR3aa: AISAGTSGVYEQY
v_gene: TRBV7-8; len: 14; j_gene: TRBJ2-1; CDR3aa: ASSLLLAGGFDEQF
v_gene: TRBV4-2; len: 10; j_gene: TRBJ2-7; CDR3aa: ASSQEGREQY
v_gene: TRBV12-3/TRBV12-4; len: 14; j_gene: TRBJ2-1; CDR3aa: ASSVRTLAGRGEQF
v_gene: TRBV24-1; len: 11; j_gene: TRBJ1-6; CDR3aa: ATTASYNSPLH
v_gene: TRBV20-1; len: 11; j_gene: TRBJ2-7; CDR3aa: SARTRGQGEQY
v_gene: TRBV9; len: 18; j_gene: TRBJ1-2; CDR3aa: ASSVGGGGQGFPTNYGYT
v_gene: TRBV7-2; len: 12; j_gene: TRBJ1-4; CDR3aa: ASSLSQGREKLF
v_gene: TRBV28; len: 12; j_gene: TRBJ1-1; CDR3aa: ASSLHRGFSEAF
v_gene: TRBV6-2/TRBV6-3; len: 11; j_gene: TRBJ2-5; CDR3aa: ASRTSAQETQY
v_gene: TRBV12-3/TRBV12-4; len: 14; j_gene: TRBJ2-1; CDR3aa: ASTPGLAQLGYEQF
v_gene: TRBV15; len: 14; j_gene: TRBJ2-3; CDR3aa: ATSREQGSPTDTQY
v_gene: TRBV10-3; len: 9; j_gene: TRBJ2-3; CDR3aa: AILGTDTQY
v_gene: TRBV2; len: 11; j_gene: TRBJ2-1; CDR3aa: ASTMRGTNEQF
v_gene: TRBV18; len: 13; j_gene: TRBJ2-7; CDR3aa: ASSPGLAGRYEQY
v_gene: TRBV10-3; len: 14; j_gene: TRBJ1-5; CDR3aa: AIKDKWGQSNQPQH
v_gene: TRBV2; len: 14; j_gene: TRBJ2-2; CDR3aa: ASSENSGGNTGELF
v_gene: TRBV4-1; len: 13; j_gene: TRBJ2-7; CDR3aa: ASSQPGGSSYEQY
v_gene: TRBV20-1; len: 12; j_gene: TRBJ2-1; CDR3aa: SATRDSMYNEQF
v_gene: TRBV19; len: 9; j_gene: TRBJ1-2; CDR3aa: ASSNFYGYT
v_gene: TRBV18; len: 12; j_gene: TRBJ1-1; CDR3aa: ASSPPKGGTEAF
v_gene: TRBV7-9; len: 13; j_gene: TRBJ2-7; CDR3aa: ASSLAGASVHEQY
v_gene: TRBV15; len: 13; j_gene: TRBJ2-7; CDR3aa: ATSSVSSGSYEQY
v_gene: TRBV2; len: 12; j_gene: TRBJ1-2; CDR3aa: ASSEETGDYGYT
v_gene: TRBV29-1; len: 12; j_gene: TRBJ1-3; CDR3aa: SVVAQGAGNTIY
v_gene: TRBV7-2; len: 10; j_gene: TRBJ1-1; CDR3aa: ASSLGGVEAF
v_gene: TRBV20-1; len: 11; j_gene: TRBJ2-1; CDR3aa: SASFPSFNEQF
v_gene: TRBV2; len: 14; j_gene: TRBJ2-2; CDR3aa: ASGSWTSTDTGELF